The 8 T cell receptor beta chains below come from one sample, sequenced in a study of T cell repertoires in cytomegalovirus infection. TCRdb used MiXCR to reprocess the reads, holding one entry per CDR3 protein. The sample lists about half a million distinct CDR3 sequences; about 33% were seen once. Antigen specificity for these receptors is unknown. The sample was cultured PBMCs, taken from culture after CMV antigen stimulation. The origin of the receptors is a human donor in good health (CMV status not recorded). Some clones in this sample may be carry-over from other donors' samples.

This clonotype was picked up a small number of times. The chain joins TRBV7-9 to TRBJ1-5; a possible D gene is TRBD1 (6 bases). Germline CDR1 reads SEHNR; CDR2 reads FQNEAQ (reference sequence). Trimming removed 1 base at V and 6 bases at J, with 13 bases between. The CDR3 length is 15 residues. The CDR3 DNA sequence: TGTGCCAGCAGCTTAGGAGACAGGTTGGCTCAGCCCCAGCATTTT. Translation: CASSLGDRLAQPQHF.

CDR3 bases: TGTGCCAGCAGTTTGCCGGGGGAGTGGACCGGGGAGCTGTTTTTT. Translation gives CASSLPGEWTGELFF. This chain uses TRBV25-1 with TRBJ2-2; tentative D call: TRBD2 (6 bases). V was cut by 5 bases and J by 5 bases, with 15 bases left in between. In germline, CDR1 is MGHDK, CDR2 SYGVNS. This CDR3 has 15 residues.

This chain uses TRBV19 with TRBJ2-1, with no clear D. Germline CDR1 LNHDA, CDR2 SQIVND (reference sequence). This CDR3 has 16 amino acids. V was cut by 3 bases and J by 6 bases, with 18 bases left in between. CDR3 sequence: CASSMYGPILGNEQFF. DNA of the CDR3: TGTGCCAGTAGTATGTATGGCCCAATACTGGGCAATGAGCAGTTCTTC.

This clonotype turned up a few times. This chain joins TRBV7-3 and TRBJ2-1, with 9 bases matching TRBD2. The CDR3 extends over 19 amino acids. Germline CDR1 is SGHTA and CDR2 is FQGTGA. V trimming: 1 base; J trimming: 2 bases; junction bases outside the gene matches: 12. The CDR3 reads CASSLMAGGSVGAYNEQFF. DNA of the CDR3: TGTGCCAGCAGCTTAATGGCGGGAGGGAGCGTAGGAGCCTACAATGAGCAGTTCTTC. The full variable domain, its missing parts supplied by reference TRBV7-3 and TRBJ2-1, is GAGVSQTPSNKVTEKGKYVELRCDPISGHTALYWYRQSLGQGPEFLIYFQGTGAADDSGLPNDRFFAVRPEGSVSTLKIQRTERGDSAVYLCASSLMAGGSVGAYNEQFFGPGTRLTVL.

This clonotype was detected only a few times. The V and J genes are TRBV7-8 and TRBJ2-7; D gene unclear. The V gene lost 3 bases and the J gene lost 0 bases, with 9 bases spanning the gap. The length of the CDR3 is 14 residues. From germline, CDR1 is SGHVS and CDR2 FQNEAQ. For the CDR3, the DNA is TGTGCCAGCAGCTTTCACCATAGCTCCTACGAGCAGTACTTC. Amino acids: CASSFHHSSYEQYF.

CDR3 sequence: CASSITSGVWVKFF. The DNA of the CDR3 is TGTGCCAGTAGTATAACTAGCGGGGTTTGGGTAAAGTTCTTC. The chain carries TRBV19 and TRBJ2-1, with 10 bases identical to TRBD2. Germline V gene lookup returns CDR1 LNHDA and CDR2 SQIVND (reference sequence). The CDR3 sequence is 14 residues long. V lost 2 bases and J lost 14; bases outside the gene matches: 9. Variable domain in full (rest from reference TRBV19 and TRBJ2-1): DGGITQSPKYLFRKEGQNVTLSCEQNLNHDAMYWYRQDPGQGLRLIYYSQIVNDFQKGDIAEGYSVSREKKESFPLTVTSAQKNPTAFYLCASSITSGVWVKFFGPGTRLTVL.

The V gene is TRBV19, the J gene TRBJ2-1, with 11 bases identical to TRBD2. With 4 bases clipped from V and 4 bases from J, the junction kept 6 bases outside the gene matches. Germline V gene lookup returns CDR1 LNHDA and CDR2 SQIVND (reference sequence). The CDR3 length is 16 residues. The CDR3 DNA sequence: TGTGCCAGTAGTAACCCGACTAGCGGGGCGTACAATGAGCAGTTCTTC. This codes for CASSNPTSGAYNEQFF.

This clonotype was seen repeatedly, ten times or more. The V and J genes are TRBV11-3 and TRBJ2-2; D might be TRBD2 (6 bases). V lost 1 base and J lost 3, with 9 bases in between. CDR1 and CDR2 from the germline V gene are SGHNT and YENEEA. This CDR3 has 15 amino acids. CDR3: CASSLGWRDTGELFF. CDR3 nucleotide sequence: TGTGCCAGCAGCTTAGGATGGAGGGACACCGGGGAGCTGTTTTTT.